These T cell receptor beta chains were read from a single sample in a study of blood T cell repertoires in COVID-19. Measured with immunoSEQ multiplex PCR; TCRdb has only the in-frame clones, and not every one. Among approximately 240,000 clones listed, roughly 82% were seen once. Sequencing used peripheral blood. The receptors originated from a woman of 80 years or more with active or convalescent COVID-19. Each CDR3 is given with its conserved first and last residue.

CDR3 protein: CASSFDRVYGYTF
V gene: TRBV3-1/TRBV3-2

CDR3 protein: CASSRIGNTEAFF
V gene: TRBV18

CDR3 protein: CASKIQGNNSPLHF
V gene: TRBV6-5

CDR3 protein: CASSPPGYSNQPQHF
V gene: TRBV27

CDR3 protein: CASSRNRGQPQHF
V gene: TRBV3-1/TRBV3-2

CDR3 protein: CASSFDRTSSYEQYF
V gene: TRBV28

CDR3 protein: CASSLEWWKGYGKLFF
V gene: TRBV7-9

CDR3 protein: CASSQDRGGLRFF
V gene: TRBV4-1

CDR3 protein: CASSLVGATEAFF
V gene: TRBV5-1

CDR3 protein: CSARRNRGYTF
V gene: TRBV20-1

CDR3 protein: CASSPAPGQPGGGYTF
V gene: TRBV27

CDR3 protein: CASSFAGGGTGELFF
V gene: TRBV4-1

CDR3 protein: CASSFTGTSTDTQYF
V gene: TRBV5-1

CDR3 protein: CASSRRTGQGNEQFF
V gene: TRBV2

CDR3 protein: CASSLAPGDQPQHF
V gene: TRBV11-2

CDR3 protein: CASRNLRGWDTEAFF
V gene: TRBV4-2

CDR3 protein: CASSVTGAQYF
V gene: TRBV9

CDR3 protein: CATLAGATDTQYF
V gene: TRBV28

CDR3 protein: CASSTLPGHLPIQYNSPLHF
V gene: TRBV7-9

CDR3 protein: CARGAGLAGTNYEQYF
V gene: TRBV2

CDR3 protein: CASSLGSTGNEPQHF
V gene: TRBV5-1

CDR3 protein: CSALTVRGAEAFF
V gene: TRBV29-1

CDR3 protein: CASSANRIRDRTNQPQHF
V gene: TRBV19

CDR3 protein: CASSFQGTNTEAFF
V gene: TRBV11-2

CDR3 protein: CAISEYRESNEQFF
V gene: TRBV10-3

CDR3 protein: CASSFQTGTSGNTIYF
V gene: TRBV5-5